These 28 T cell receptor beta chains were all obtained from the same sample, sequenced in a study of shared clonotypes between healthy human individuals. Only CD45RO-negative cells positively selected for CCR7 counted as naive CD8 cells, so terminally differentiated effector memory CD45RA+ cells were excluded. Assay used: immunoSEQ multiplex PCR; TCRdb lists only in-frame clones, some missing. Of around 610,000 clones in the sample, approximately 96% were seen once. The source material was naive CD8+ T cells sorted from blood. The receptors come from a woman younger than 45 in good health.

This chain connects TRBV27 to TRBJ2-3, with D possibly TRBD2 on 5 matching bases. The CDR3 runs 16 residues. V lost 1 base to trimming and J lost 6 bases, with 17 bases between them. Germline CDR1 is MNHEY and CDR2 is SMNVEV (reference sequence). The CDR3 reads CASSLLASNLRDTQYF. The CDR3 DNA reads TGTGCCAGCAGTTTATTGGCTAGCAACCTCCGGGATACGCAGTATTTT.

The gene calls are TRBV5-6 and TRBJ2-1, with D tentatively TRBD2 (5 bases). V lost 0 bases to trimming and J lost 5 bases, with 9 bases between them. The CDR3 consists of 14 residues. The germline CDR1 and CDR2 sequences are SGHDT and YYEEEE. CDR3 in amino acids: CASSLAEANNEQFF. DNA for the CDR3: TGTGCCAGCAGCTTGGCGGAGGCGAACAATGAGCAGTTCTTC. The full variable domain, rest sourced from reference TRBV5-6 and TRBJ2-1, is DAGVTQSPTHLIKTRGQQVTLRCSPKSGHDTVSWYQQALGQGPQFIFQYYEEEERQRGNFPDRFSGHQFPNYSSELNVNALLLGDSALYLCASSLAEANNEQFFGPGTRLTVL.

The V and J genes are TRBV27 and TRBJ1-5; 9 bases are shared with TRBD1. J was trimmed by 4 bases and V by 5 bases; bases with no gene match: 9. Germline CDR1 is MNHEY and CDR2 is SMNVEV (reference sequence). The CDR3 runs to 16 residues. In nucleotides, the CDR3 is TGTGCCAGCAGTCTCGGGACAGGGACTGGAAATCAGCCCCAGCATTTT. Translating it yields CASSLGTGTGNQPQHF.

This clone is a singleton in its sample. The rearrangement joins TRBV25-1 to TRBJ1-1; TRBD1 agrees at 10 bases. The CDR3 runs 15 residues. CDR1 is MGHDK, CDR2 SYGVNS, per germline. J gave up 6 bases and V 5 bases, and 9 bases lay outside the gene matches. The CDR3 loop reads CASSKPTGGIAEAFF. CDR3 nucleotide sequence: TGTGCCAGCAGTAAACCGACAGGGGGCATCGCTGAAGCTTTCTTT.

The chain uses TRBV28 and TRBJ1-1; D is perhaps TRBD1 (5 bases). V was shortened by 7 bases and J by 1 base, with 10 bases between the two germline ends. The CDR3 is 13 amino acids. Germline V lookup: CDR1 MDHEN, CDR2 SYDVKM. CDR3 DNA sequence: TGTGCCAGCAAAATCGGGGGGAACACTGAAGCTTTCTTT. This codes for CASKIGGNTEAFF.

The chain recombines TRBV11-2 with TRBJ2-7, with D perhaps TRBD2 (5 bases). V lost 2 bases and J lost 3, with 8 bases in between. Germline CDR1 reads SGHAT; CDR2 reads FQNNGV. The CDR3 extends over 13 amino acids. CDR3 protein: CASSLWRNYEQYF. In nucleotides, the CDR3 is TGTGCCAGCAGCTTATGGAGGAACTACGAGCAGTACTTC. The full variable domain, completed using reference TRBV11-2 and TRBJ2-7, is EAGVAQSPRYKIIEKRQSVAFWCNPISGHATLYWYQQILGQGPKLLIQFQNNGVVDDSQLPKDRFSAERLKGVDSTLKIQPAKLEDSAVYLCASSLWRNYEQYFGPGTRLTVT.

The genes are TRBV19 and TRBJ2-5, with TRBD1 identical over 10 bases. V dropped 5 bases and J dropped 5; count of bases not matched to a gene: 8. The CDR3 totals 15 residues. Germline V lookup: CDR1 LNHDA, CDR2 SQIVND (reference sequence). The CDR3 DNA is TGTGCCAGTAGTGCTCCGACAGGGGGCCGGGAGACCCAGTACTTC. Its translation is CASSAPTGGRETQYF. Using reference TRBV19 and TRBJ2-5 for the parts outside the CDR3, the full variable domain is DGGITQSPKYLFRKEGQNVTLSCEQNLNHDAMYWYRQDPGQGLRLIYYSQIVNDFQKGDIAEGYSVSREKKESFPLTVTSAQKNPTAFYLCASSAPTGGRETQYFGPGTRLLVL.

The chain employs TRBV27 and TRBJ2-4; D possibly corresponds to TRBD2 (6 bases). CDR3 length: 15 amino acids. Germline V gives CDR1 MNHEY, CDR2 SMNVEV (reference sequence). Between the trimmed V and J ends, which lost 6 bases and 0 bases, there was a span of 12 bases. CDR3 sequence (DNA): TGTGCCAGCAGCCCCGGGACTCTAGCCAAAAACATTCAGTACTTC. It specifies CASSPGTLAKNIQYF.

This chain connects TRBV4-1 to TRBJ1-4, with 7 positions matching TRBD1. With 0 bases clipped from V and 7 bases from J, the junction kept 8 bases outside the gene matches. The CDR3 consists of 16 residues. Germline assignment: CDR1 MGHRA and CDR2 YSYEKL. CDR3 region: CASSQEEGAEFEKLFF. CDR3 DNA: TGCGCCAGCAGCCAAGAAGAGGGGGCAGAGTTTGAAAAACTGTTTTTT.

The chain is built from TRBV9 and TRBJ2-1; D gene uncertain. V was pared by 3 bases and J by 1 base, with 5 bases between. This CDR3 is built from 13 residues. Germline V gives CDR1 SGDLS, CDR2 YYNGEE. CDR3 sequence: CASSADSYNEQFF. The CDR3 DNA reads TGTGCCAGCAGCGCCGATTCCTACAATGAGCAGTTCTTC.

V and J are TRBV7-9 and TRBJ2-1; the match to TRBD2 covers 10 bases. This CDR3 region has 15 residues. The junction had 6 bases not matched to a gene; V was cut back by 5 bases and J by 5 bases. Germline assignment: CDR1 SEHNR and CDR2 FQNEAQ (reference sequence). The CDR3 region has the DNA TGTGCCAGCAGCCTGTGGCTAGCGGGAGACAATGAGCAGTTCTTC. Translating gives CASSLWLAGDNEQFF. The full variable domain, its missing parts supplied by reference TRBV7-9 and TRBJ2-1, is DTGVSQNPRHKITKRGQNVTFRCDPISEHNRLYWYRQTLGQGPEFLTYFQNEAQLEKSRLLSDRFSAERPKGSFSTLEIQRTEQGDSAMYLCASSLWLAGDNEQFFGPGTRLTVL.

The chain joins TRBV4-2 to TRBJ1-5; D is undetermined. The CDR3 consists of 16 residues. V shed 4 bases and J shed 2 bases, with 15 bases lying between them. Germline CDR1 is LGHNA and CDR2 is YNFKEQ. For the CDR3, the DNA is TGTGCCAGCAGCCCCGATCCCGGAGGGCGCAATCAGCCCCAGCATTTT. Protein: CASSPDPGGRNQPQHF.

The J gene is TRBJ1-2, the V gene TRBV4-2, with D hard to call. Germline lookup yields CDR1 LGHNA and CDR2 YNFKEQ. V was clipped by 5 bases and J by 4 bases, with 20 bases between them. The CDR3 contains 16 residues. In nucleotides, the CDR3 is TGTGCCAGCAGCTCGGAGCTCAAAGGTTGGACCTATGGCTACACCTTC. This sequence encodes CASSSELKGWTYGYTF.

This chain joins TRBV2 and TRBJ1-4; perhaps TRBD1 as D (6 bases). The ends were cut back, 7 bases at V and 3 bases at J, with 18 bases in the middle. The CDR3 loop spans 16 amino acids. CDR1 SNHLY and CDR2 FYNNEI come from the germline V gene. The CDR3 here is CASTRGTLHANEKLFF. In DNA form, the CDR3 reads TGTGCCAGCACCCGCGGGACACTTCACGCTAATGAAAAACTGTTTTTT.

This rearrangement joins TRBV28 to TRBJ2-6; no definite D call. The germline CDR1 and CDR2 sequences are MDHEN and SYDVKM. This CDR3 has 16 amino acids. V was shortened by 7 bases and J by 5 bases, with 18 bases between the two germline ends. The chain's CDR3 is CASTPDPPSRANVLTF. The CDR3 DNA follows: TGTGCCAGCACCCCGGACCCTCCCAGTCGGGCCAACGTCCTGACTTTC.

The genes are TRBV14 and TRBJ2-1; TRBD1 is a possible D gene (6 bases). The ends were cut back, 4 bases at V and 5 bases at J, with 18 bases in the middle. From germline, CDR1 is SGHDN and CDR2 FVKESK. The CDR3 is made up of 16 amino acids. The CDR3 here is CASSRTQGASNNEQFF. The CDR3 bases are TGTGCCAGCAGCCGCACACAGGGCGCCTCAAACAATGAGCAGTTCTTC.

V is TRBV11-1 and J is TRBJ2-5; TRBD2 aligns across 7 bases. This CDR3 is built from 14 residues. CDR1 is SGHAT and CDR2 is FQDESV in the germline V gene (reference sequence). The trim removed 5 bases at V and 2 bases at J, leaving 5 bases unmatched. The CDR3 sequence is CASSPTREQETQYF. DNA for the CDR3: TGTGCCAGCAGCCCCACGCGGGAGCAAGAGACCCAGTACTTC. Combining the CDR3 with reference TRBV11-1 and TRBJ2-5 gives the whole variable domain EAEVAQSPRYKITEKSQAVAFWCDPISGHATLYWYRQILGQGPELLVQFQDESVVDDSQLPKDRFSAERLKGVDSTLKIQPAELGDSAMYLCASSPTREQETQYFGPGTRLLVL.

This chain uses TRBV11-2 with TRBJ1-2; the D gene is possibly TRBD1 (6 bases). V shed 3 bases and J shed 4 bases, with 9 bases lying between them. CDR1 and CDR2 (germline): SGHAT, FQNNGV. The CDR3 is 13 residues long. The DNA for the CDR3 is TGTGCCAGCAGCTTTGAGGGGGTCTATGGCTACACCTTC. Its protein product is CASSFEGVYGYTF.

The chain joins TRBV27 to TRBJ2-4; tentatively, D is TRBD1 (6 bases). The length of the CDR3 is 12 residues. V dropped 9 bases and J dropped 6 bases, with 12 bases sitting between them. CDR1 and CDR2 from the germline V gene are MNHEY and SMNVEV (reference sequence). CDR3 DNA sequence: TGTGCCAGTTCGACAGGACGAAACATTCAGTACTTC. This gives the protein CASSTGRNIQYF.

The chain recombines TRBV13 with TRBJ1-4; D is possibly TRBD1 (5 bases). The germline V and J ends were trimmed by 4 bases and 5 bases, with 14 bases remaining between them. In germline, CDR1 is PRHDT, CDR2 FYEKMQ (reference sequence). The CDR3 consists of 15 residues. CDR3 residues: CASSSSGDGNEKLFF. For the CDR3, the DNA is TGTGCCAGCAGCTCAAGCGGGGACGGGAATGAAAAACTGTTTTTT.

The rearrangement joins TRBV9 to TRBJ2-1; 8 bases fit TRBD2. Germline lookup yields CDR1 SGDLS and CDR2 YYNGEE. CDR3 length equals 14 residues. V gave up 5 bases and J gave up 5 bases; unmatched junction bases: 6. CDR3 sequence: CASSDTSGNNEQFF. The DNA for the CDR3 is TGTGCCAGCAGTGATACTAGCGGTAACAATGAGCAGTTCTTC.

CDR3 in DNA: TGTGCCAGCAGCCCCGGGGGGATAATACGAATGAACACTGAAGCTTTCTTT. Its protein is CASSPGGIIRMNTEAFF. The chain uses TRBV28 and TRBJ1-1; possibly TRBD1 for D (5 bases). V was pared by 6 bases and J by 0 bases, with 20 bases between. This CDR3 is built from 17 residues. Germline CDR1 is MDHEN and CDR2 is SYDVKM.

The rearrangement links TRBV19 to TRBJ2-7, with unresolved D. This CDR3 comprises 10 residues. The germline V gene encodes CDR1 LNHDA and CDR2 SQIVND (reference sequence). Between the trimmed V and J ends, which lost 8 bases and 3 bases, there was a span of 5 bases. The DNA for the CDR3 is TGTGCCAGTGGGGACTACGAGCAGTACTTC. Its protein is CASGDYEQYF.

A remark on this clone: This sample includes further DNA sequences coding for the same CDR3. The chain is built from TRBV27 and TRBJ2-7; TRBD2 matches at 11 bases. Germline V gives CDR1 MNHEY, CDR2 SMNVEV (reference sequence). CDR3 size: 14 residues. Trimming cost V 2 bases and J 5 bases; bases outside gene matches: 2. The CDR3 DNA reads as TGTGCCAGCAGTTTACTAGCGGGAGGTGACGAGCAGTACTTC. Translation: CASSLLAGGDEQYF.

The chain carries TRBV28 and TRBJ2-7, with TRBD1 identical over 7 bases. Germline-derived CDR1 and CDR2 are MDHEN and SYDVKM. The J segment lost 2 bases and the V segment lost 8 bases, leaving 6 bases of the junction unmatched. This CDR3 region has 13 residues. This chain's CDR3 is CASVPGGTYEQYF. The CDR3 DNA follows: TGTGCCAGCGTCCCAGGGGGAACCTACGAGCAGTACTTC.

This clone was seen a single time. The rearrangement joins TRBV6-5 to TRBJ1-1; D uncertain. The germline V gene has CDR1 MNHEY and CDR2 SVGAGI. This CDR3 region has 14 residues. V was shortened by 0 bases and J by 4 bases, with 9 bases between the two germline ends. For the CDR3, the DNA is TGTGCCAGCAGTTACTCCGCAGAACTCACTGAAGCTTTCTTT. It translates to CASSYSAELTEAFF.

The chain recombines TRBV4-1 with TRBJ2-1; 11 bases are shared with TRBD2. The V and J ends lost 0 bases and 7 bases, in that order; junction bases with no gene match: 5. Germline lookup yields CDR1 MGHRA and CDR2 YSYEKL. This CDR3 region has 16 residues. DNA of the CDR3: TGCGCCAGCAGCCAAGATGCTCTAGCGGGAGGAAATGAGCAGTTCTTC. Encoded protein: CASSQDALAGGNEQFF.

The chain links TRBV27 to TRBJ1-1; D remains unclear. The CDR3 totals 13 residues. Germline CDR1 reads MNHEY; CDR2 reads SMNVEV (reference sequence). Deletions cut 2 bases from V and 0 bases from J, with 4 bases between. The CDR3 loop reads CASSLMVNTEAFF. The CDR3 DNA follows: TGTGCCAGCAGTTTAATGGTGAACACTGAAGCTTTCTTT.